This record looks at one T cell receptor beta chain sequence and its context. Other DNA sequences of this sample code for an identical CDR3. A multiplex PCR was run with 60 Vbeta primers and 13 Jbeta primers. TCRdb keeps only in-frame clones here, not all; method: immunoSEQ multiplex PCR. This table has 150,000 to 200,000 clones, roughly four fifths appearing once. This sample was taken from a study of cytomegalovirus exposure and HLA in healthy donors. Germline CDR1 is SGHNT and CDR2 is YYREEE (reference sequence). The V gene lost 4 bases and the J gene lost 6 bases, with 10 bases spanning the gap. This CDR3 contains 12 residues.

V and J are TRBV5-4 and TRBJ1-1; TRBD1 is a possible D gene (6 bases). Sequencing used PBMCs. The sequence was collected from a woman aged 18 to 35 in good health and CMV-seronegative. The CDR3 sequence is CASSQNRAEAFF. CDR3 in DNA: TGTGCCAGCAGCCAAAACAGGGCTGAAGCTTTCTTT. The variable domain in full, completed from reference TRBV5-4 and TRBJ1-1, reads ETGVTQSPTHLIKTRGQQVTLRCSSQSGHNTVSWYQQALGQGPQFIFQYYREEENGRGNFPPRFSGLQFPNYSSELNVNALELDDSALYLCASSQNRAEAFFGQGTRLTVV.